The entry below gives a single TCR beta chain sequence along with its context. Its antigen is unknown. Patients with uncontrolled infections, other autoimmune diseases, pregnancy or lactation were excluded. RNA transcripts served as the template for amplifying TCR beta CDR3 regions. Initially, a first-round RT-PCR of the TCR CDR3 employed the HTBI primer set. In TCRdb, the multiplex PCR reads were re-called with MiXCR into one record per CDR3 protein. This table holds roughly 500,000 distinct CDR3 sequences, over 45% found once. V trimming: 5 bases; J trimming: 5 bases; junction bases outside the gene matches: 5. CDR3 length: 13 residues. In germline, CDR1 is KGHSH, CDR2 LQKENI. The data originate from a study of T cells in Graves' hyperthyroidism and ophthalmopathy. Whole-study results and caveats: In the blood, most expanded thyroid clonotypes above 0.001 appeared as well.

The specimen was peripheral blood or thyroid tissue (not recorded which). This clonotype was obtained from an adult woman with Graves' disease, either hyperthyroidism or ophthalmopathy (not recorded which). The V gene is TRBV18, the J gene TRBJ2-5; 7 nucleotides align to TRBD1. CDR3 coding DNA: TGTGCCAGCTCAACGGGACAGACGGAGACCCAGTACTTC. It codes for CASSTGQTETQYF.